This T cell receptor beta chain was recorded in a study of T-cell reconstitution after alpha-beta-depleted transplantation in children. Trimming removed 3 bases at V and 2 bases at J, with 16 bases between. Germline loops: CDR1 SGHDT, CDR2 YYEEEE. The CDR3 has 16 amino acids. TCRbeta library preparation incorporated unique molecular identifiers. TCRdb reanalysed the PCR reads using MiXCR and keeps one entry per CDR3 protein. The data hold 550,000 to 600,000 distinct CDR3 sequences, with more than 20% observed a single time. The material was PBMCs, mostly from graft donor cells, obtained 360 days after TCRalphabeta/CD19-depleted stem cell transplant. This chain uses TRBV5-6 with TRBJ2-3; D possibly corresponds to TRBD1 (6 bases). The receptor comes from a boy under three years old who had a stem cell transplant for acute myeloid leukemia, so the T cells may come from the graft donor. CDR3 in DNA: TGTGCCAGCAGCTCCCGGACAGCGCGCCTCACAGATACGCAGTATTTT. Translated: CASSSRTARLTDTQYF. Based on the CDR3 plus reference TRBV5-6 and TRBJ2-3, the full variable domain is DAGVTQSPTHLIKTRGQQVTLRCSPKSGHDTVSWYQQALGQGPQFIFQYYEEEERQRGNFPDRFSGHQFPNYSSELNVNALLLGDSALYLCASSSRTARLTDTQYFGPGTRLTVL.